Ten or more counts support the clone carrying this T cell receptor beta chain. MiXCR, run by TCRdb on the RT-PCR reads, gives a single entry per CDR3 protein. Of more than 600,000 distinct CDR3 sequences in the sample, 12% to 15% were seen once. The V gene end was trimmed by 5 bases and the J gene end by 3 bases; junction bases not matched to a gene: 6. CDR3 length: 14 amino acids. Germline-derived CDR1 and CDR2 are ENHRY and SYGVKD. The chain is built from TRBV10-3 and TRBJ1-1, with 7 bases fitting TRBD1. This TCR derives from a female donor in good health, serving as a healthy control. Sequencing input: memory CD4+ T cells from blood. The CDR3 DNA reads as TGTGCCATCAGTCCCCCGGGACAGTACACTGAAGCTTTCTTT. It encodes CAISPPGQYTEAFF.